This T cell receptor beta chain was retrieved from a study of shared clonotypes between healthy human individuals. Findings of the study overall: A small donor pool kept down the genetic and exposure-history diversity that was represented.

Profiled with immunoSEQ multiplex PCR; TCRdb holds only in-frame clones, not every one. The sample yields millions of clones, about 95% seen once. The naive CD8 population came from CD45RO-negative cells selected for CCR7, without terminally differentiated effector memory CD45RA+ cells. About this clone: Its antigen remains unidentified. Other DNA sequences in the sample encode the same CDR3.

The CDR3 totals 14 residues. Germline CDR1 and CDR2: MNHEY and SMNVEV (reference sequence). Trimming removed 1 base at V and 0 bases at J, with 6 bases between. The sample consisted of naive CD8+ T cells sorted from blood. The V and J genes are TRBV27 and TRBJ2-5; D is undetermined. The sequence derives from a man between 18 and 29 years old in good health. The CDR3 nucleotides read TGTGCCAGCAGTTTATTAGGCAACCAAGAGACCCAGTACTTC. It codes for CASSLLGNQETQYF.